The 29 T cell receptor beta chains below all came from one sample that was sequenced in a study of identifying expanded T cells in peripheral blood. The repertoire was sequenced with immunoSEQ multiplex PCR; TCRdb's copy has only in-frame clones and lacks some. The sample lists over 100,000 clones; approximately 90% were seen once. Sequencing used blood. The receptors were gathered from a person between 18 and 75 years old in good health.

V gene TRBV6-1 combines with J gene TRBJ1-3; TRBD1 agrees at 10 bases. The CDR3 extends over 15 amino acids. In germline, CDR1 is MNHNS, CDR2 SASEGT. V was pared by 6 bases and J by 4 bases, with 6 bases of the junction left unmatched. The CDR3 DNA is TGTGCCAGCAGGACGGGGACAGGGGCCGGAAACACCATATATTTT. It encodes CASRTGTGAGNTIYF.

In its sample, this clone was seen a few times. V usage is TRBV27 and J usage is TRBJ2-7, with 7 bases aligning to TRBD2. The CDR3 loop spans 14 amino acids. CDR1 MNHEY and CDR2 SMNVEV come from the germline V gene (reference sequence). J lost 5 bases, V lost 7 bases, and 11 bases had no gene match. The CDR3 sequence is CASIPGGSIHEQYF. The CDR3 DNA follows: TGTGCCAGCATCCCCGGCGGGAGTATCCACGAGCAGTACTTC.

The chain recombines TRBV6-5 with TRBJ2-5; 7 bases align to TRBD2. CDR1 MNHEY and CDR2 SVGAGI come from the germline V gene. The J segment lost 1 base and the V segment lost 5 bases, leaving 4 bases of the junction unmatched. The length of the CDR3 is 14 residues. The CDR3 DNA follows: TGTGCCAGCAGTCAGCGGGGAACCCAAGAGACCCAGTACTTC. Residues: CASSQRGTQETQYF.

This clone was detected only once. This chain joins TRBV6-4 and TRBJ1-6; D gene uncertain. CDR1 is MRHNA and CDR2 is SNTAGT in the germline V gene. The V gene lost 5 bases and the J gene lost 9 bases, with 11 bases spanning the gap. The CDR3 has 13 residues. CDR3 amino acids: CASSIDFRSPLHF. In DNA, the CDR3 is TGTGCCAGCAGTATCGATTTTCGTTCACCCCTCCACTTT.

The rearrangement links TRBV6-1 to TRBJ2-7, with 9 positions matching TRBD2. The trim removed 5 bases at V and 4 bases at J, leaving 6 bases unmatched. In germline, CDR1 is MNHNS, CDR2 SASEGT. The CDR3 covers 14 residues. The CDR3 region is CASSQPGLAYEQYF. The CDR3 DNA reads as TGTGCCAGCAGTCAACCGGGACTAGCTTACGAGCAGTACTTC.

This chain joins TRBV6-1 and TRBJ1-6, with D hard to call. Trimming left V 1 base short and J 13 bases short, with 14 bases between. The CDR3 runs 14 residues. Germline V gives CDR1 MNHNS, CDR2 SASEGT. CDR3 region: CASSEVSPVVPLHF. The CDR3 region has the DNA TGTGCCAGCAGTGAAGTCAGCCCCGTCGTCCCCCTCCACTTT.

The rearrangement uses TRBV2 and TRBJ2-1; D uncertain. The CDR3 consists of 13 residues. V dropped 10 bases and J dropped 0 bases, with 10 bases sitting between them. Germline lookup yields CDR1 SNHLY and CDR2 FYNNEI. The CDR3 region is CAILTSSYNEQFF. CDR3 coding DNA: TGTGCCATACTTACGAGCTCCTACAATGAGCAGTTCTTC.

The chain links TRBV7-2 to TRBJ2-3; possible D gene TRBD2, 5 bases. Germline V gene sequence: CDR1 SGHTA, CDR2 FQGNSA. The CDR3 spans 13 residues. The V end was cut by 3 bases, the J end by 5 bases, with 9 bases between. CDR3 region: CASSLFEGDTQYF. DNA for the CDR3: TGTGCCAGCAGCTTGTTTGAGGGAGATACGCAGTATTTT.

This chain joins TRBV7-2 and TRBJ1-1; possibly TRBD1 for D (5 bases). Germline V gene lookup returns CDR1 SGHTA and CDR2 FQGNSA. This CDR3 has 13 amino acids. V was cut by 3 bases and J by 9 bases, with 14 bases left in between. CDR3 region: CASSFQGREKAFF. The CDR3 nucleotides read TGTGCCAGCAGCTTTCAGGGCAGAGAGAAAGCTTTCTTT.

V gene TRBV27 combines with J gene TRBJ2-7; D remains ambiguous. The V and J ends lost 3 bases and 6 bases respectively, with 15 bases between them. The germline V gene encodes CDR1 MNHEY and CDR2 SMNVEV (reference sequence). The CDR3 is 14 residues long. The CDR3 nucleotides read TGTGCCAGCAGTTTTCTCGCCTCAGGCGGCGAGCAGTACTTC. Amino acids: CASSFLASGGEQYF.

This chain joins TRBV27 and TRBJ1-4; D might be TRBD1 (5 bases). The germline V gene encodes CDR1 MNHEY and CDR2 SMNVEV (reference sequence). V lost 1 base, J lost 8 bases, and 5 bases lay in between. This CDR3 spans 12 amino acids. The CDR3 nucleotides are TGTGCCAGCAGTTTATGGGGGGAAAAACTGTTTTTT. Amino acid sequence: CASSLWGEKLFF.

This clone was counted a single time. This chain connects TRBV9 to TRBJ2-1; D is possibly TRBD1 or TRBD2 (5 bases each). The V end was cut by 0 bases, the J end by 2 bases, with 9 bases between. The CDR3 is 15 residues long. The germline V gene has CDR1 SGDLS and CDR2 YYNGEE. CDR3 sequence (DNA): TGTGCCAGCAGCGTAGATCCGGGACCCTACAATGAGCAGTTCTTC. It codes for CASSVDPGPYNEQFF.

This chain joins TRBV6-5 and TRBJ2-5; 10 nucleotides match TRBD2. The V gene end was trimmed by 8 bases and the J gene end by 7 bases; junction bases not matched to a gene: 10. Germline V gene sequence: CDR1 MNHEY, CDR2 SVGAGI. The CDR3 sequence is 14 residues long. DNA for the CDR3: TGTGCCAGCTCTGCGACTAGCGGGCAGGGGACCCAGTACTTC. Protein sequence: CASSATSGQGTQYF.

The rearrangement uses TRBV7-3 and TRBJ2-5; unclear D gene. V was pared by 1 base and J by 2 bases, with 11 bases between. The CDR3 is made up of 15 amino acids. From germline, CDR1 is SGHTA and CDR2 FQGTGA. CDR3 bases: TGTGCCAGCAGCTTAAATGGAGATCGACAAGAGACCCAGTACTTC. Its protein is CASSLNGDRQETQYF.

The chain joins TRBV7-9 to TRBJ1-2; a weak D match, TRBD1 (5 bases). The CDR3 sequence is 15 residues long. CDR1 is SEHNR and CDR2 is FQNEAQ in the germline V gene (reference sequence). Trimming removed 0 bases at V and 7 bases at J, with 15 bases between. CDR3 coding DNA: TGTGCCAGCAGCTTAGCGCTGGGCAGGGAGGGTGGCTACACCTTC. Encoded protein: CASSLALGREGGYTF.

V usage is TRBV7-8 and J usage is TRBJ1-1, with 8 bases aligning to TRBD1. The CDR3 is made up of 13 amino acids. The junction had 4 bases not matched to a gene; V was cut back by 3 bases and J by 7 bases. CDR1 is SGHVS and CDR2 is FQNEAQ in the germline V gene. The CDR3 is CASSFRGQGEAFF. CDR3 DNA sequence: TGTGCCAGCAGCTTCAGGGGGCAAGGTGAAGCTTTCTTT.

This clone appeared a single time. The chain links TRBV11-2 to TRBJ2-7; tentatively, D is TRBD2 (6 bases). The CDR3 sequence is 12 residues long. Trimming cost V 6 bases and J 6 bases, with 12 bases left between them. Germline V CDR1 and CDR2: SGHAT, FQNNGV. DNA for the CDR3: TGTGCCAGCAGTTACCACGGGGGCGAGCAGTACTTC. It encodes CASSYHGGEQYF.

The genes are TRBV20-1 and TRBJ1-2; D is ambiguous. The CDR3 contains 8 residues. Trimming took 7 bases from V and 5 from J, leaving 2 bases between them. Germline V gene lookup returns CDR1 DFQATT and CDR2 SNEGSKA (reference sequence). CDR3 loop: CSVYGYTF. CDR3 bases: TGCAGTGTTTATGGCTACACCTTC.

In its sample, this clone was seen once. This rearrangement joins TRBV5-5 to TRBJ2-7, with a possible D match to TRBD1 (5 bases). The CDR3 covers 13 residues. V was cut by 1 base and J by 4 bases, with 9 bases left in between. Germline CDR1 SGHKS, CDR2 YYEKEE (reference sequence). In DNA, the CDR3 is TGTGCCAGCAGCTTGATCAGGGAATACGAGCAGTACTTC. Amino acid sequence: CASSLIREYEQYF.

The CDR3, as DNA: TGTGCCAGCAGCCCCCTAGGAGGTGGCTACACCTTC. It translates to CASSPLGGGYTF. This chain links TRBV14 with TRBJ1-2; D unclear. The germline gives CDR1 SGHDN, CDR2 FVKESK. CDR3 length equals 12 residues. V dropped 4 bases and J dropped 7 bases, with 10 bases sitting between them. The whole variable domain, filled in from reference TRBV14 and TRBJ1-2, reads EAGVTQFPSHSVIEKGQTVTLRCDPISGHDNLYWYRRVMGKEIKFLLHFVKESKQDESGMPNNRFLAERTGGTYSTLKVQPAELEDSGVYFCASSPLGGGYTFGSGTRLTVV.

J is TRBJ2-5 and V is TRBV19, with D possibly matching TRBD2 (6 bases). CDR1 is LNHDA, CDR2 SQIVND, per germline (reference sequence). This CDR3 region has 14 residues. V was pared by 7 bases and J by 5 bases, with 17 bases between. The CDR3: CASKGGGGLETQYF. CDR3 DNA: TGTGCCAGTAAGGGCGGTGGGGGGTTGGAGACCCAGTACTTC.

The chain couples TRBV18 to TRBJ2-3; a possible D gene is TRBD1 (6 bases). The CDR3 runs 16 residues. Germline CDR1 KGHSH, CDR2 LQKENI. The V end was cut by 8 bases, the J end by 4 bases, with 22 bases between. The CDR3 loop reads CASHEEQGLRADTQYF. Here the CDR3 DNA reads TGTGCCAGCCACGAAGAACAGGGTCTCCGAGCAGATACGCAGTATTTT.

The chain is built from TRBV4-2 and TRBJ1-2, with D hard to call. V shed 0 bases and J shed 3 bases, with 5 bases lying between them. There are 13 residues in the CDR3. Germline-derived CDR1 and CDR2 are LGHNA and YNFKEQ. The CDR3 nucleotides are TGTGCCAGCAGCCAAGAGACGGACTATGGCTACACCTTC. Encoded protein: CASSQETDYGYTF.

CDR3 residues: CASSFGGEGGYTF. DNA of the CDR3: TGCGCCAGCAGCTTTGGAGGGGAAGGAGGCTACACCTTC. This chain uses TRBV5-1 with TRBJ1-2; TRBD1 is a possible D gene (5 bases). This CDR3 has 13 residues. The germline V and J ends were trimmed by 2 bases and 8 bases, with 13 bases remaining between them. Germline CDR1 is SGHRS and CDR2 is YFSETQ. Full variable domain (remainder filled in from reference TRBV5-1 and TRBJ1-2): KAGVTQTPRYLIKTRGQQVTLSCSPISGHRSVSWYQQTPGQGLQFLFEYFSETQRNKGNFPGRFSGRQFSNSRSEMNVSTLELGDSALYLCASSFGGEGGYTFGSGTRLTVV.

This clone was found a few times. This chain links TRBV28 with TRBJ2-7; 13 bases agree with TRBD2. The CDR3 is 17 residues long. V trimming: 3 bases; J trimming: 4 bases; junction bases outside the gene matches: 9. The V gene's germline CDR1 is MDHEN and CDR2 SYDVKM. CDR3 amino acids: CASSFTSGRGGDYEQYF. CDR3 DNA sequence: TGTGCCAGCAGTTTCACTAGCGGGAGGGGCGGGGATTACGAGCAGTACTTC.

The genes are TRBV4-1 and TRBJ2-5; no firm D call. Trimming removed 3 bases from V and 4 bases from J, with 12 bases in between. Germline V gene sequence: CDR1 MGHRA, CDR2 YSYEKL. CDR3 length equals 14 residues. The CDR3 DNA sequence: TGCGCCAGCAGCCACCGCTTCGGGCCAGAGACCCAGTACTTC. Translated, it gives CASSHRFGPETQYF.

The CDR3 DNA follows: TGTGCCAGCAGTAGGTCACGAGAGGAGACCCAGTACTTC. Protein product: CASSRSREETQYF. This chain joins TRBV28 and TRBJ2-5; D ambiguous. From germline, CDR1 is MDHEN and CDR2 SYDVKM. V was clipped by 5 bases and J by 5 bases, with 12 bases between them. CDR3 size: 13 residues. Filled out from reference TRBV28 and TRBJ2-5, the complete variable domain reads DVKVTQSSRYLVKRTGEKVFLECVQDMDHENMFWYRQDPGLGLRLIYFSYDVKMKEKGDIPEGYSVSREKKERFSLILESASTNQTSMYLCASSRSREETQYFGPGTRLLVL.

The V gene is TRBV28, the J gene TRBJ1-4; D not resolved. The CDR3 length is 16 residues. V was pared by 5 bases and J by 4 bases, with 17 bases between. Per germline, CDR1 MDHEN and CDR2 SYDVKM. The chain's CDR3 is CASSPPSPNHNEKLFF. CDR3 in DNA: TGTGCCAGCAGTCCACCGTCTCCGAACCATAATGAAAAACTGTTTTTT.

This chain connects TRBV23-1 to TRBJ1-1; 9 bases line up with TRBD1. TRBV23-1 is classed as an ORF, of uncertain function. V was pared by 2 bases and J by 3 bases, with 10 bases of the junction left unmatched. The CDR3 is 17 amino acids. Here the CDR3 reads CASSQGDRAGRDTEAFF. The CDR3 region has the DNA TGCGCCAGCAGTCAAGGGGACAGGGCGGGTCGGGACACTGAAGCTTTCTTT.